The subject of this entry is one TCR beta chain. The junction does not match germline at one end; this may be a read error. The data derive from a study of metastatic and nonmetastatic thyroid tumors. This CDR3 has 14 amino acids. Germline CDR1 and CDR2: PRHDT and FYEKMQ (reference sequence). With MiXCR, TCRdb called clones anew from the PCR reads. This sample has 20,000 to 25,000 clones; 20% to 25% occur once, and the top ten carry about 6.6%. No treatment had been given to any patient before thyroid surgery. The material sequenced was tumor tissue. The receptor's source is a female donor with papillary thyroid cancer or a benign thyroid nodule (not recorded which). Some clones in this sample may be carry-over from other donors' samples. This sequence joins TRBV13 and TRBJ1-6; TRBD1 might be the D (5 bases). Here the CDR3 DNA reads TGTGCCAGCAGCACGGAGGGGCCAAATTCACCCCTACACTTT. Translating it yields CASSTEGPNSPLHF.